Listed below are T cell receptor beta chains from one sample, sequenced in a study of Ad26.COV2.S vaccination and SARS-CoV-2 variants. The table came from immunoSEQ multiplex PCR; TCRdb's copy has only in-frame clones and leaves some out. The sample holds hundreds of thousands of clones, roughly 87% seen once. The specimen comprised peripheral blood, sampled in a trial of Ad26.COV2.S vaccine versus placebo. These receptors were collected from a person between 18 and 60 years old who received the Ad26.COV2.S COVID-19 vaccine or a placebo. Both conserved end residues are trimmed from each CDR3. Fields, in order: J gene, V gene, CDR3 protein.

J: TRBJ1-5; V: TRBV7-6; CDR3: ASSPVPGQDQPQH
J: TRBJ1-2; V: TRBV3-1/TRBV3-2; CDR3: ASSQVRAGGYT
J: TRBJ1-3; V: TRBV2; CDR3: ASRAGTSSGNTIY
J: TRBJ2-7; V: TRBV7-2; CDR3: ASSLGGTVNGYEQY
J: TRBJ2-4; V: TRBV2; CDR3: ASRGAPRGDIQY
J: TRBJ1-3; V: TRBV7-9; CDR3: ASRDGNTIY
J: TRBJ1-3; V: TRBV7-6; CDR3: ASSLDKSSGNTIY
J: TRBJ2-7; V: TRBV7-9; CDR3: ASSPGEGLTMAYEQY
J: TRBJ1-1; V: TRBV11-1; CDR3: ASSLGPSGNTEAF
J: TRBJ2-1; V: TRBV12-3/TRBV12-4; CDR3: ASRATGEQF
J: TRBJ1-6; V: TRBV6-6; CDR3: ASTRPGPTSPLH
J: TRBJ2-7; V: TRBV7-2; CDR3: ASTPDGTYEQY
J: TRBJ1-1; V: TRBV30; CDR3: AWSSTGSNTEAF
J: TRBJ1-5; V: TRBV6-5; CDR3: ASSSGILLGPQH
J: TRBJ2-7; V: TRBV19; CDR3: ASSVELSSYEQY
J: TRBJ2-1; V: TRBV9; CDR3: ASSVVVWGPYNEQF
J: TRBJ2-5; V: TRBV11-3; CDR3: ASSLGGHGIQETQY
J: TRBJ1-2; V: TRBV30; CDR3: AWVPNRDYGYT
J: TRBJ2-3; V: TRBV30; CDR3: AWSLRADTQY
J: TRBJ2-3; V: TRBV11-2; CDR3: ASSFEWRGDTQY
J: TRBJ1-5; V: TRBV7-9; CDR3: ASSFSGQGGYSNQPQH
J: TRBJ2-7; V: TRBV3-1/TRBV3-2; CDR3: ASSQDKGTVFYEQY
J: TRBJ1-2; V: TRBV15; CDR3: ATSRERGSYGYT
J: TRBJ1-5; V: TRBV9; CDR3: ASSVEGGYNQPQH
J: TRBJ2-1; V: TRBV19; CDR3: ASMGWAGGEASHGPTSYNEQF
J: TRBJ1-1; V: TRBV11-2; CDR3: ASSGNVAAF
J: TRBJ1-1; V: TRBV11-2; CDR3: ASSRLGLMNTEAF
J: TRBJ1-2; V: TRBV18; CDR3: ASSPGGALPNYGYT
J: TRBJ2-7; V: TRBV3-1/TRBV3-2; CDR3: ASSQGKKRDPPYEQY
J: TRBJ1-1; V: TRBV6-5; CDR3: ASSSDTGLTEAF